This T cell receptor beta chain was retrieved from a study of identical twins. Study-wide results and caveats: Abundant beta clonotypes from cord blood bore fewer insertions; memory repertoires lacked this pattern.

Using its own MiXCR run on the 5' RACE reads, TCRdb lists one record per CDR3 protein. Here the sample spans 650,000 to 750,000 distinct CDR3 sequences, 21% being singletons. As concerns this clonotype: Its antigen is undetermined.

The CDR3 covers 16 residues. Per the germline V gene, CDR1 is DFQATT and CDR2 is SNEGSKA (reference sequence). V was shortened by 3 bases and J by 4 bases, with 20 bases between the two germline ends. Every one of the donors was a healthy Caucasian. The sample was also linked to a second study, of T cells expressing NK-cell markers.

The chain recombines TRBV20-1 with TRBJ2-3, with D possibly matching TRBD2 (5 bases). Sequencing used PBMCs. The source is a woman between 18 and 29 years old in good health. CDR3 amino acids: CSASDYGLRRADTQYF. The CDR3 nucleotides read TGCAGTGCTAGCGATTACGGACTGCGGCGGGCAGATACGCAGTATTTT.